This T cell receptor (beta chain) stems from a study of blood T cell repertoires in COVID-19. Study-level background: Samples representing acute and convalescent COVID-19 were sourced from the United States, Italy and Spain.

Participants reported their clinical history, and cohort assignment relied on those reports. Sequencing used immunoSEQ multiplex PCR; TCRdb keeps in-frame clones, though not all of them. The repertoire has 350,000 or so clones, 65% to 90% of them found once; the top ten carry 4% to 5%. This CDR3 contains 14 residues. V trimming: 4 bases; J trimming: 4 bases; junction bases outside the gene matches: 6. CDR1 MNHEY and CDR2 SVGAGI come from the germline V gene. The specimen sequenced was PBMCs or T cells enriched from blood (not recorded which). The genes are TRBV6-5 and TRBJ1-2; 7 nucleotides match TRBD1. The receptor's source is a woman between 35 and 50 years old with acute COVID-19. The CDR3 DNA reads TGTGCCAGCAGTTCCCAGACAGGGCCCTATGGCTACACCTTC. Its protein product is CASSSQTGPYGYTF.